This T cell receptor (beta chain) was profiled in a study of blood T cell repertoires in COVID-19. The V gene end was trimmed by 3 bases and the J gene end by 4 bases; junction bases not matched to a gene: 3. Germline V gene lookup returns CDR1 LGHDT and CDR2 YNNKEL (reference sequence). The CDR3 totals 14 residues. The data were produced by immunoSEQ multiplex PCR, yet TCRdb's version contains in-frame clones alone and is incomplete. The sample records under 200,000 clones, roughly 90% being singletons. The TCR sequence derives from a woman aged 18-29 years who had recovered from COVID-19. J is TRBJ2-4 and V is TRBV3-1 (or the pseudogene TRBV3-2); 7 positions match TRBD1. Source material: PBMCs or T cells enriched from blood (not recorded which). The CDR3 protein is CASSHSTGKNIQYF. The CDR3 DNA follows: TGTGCCAGCAGCCATTCGACAGGGAAAAACATTCAGTACTTC.